This T cell receptor (beta chain) was profiled in a study of blood T cell repertoires in COVID-19. Study-level information: Donors in the United States, Italy and Spain gave samples during acute or convalescent COVID-19. PBMCs, B-cell-depleted T cells, or T cells were the source of the cDNA or gDNA that made up the material.

Authors' processing steps: Counts of nucleated cells, estimated from reference gene primer amplification, were obtained. Method: immunoSEQ multiplex PCR; TCRdb's copy keeps in-frame clones and lacks some. The V and J calls and clone size are taken from that table; D and trimming were inferred from the DNA. The sample carries 150,000 to 200,000 clones, 65% to 85% recorded once. The TCR originated in a woman between 65 and 79 years old who had recovered from COVID-19. Sequences were obtained from peripheral blood.

The CDR3 DNA reads TGTGCCAGCACCCCCCTAGCGGGAGCAGAGGGGACGCAGTATTTT. Its translation is CASTPLAGAEGTQYF. The V gene is TRBV6-5, the J gene TRBJ2-3, with 10 bases that match TRBD2. CDR3 length equals 15 residues. Germline CDR1 reads MNHEY; CDR2 reads SVGAGI. V shed 7 bases and J 9 bases; nucleotides not matched to a gene: 13.